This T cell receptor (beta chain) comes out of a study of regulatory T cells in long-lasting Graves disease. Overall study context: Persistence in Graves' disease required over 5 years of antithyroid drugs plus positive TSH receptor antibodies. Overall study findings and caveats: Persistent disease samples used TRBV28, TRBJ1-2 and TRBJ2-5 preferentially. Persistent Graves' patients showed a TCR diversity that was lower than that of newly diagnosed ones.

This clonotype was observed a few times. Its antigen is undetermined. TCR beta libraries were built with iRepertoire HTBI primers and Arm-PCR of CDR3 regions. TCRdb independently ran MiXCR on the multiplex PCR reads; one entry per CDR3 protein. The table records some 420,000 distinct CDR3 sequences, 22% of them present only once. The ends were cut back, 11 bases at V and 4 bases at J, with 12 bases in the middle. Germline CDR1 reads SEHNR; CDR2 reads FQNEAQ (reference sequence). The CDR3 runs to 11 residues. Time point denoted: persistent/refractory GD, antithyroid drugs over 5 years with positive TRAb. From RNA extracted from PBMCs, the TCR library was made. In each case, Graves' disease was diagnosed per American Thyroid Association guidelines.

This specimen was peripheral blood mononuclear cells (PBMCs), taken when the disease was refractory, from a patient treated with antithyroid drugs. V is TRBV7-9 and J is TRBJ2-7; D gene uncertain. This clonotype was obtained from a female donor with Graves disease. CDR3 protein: CAGRNGYEQYF. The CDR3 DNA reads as TGTGCCGGAAGAAATGGGTACGAGCAGTACTTC.